This T cell receptor (beta chain) was sequenced during a study of cytomegalovirus exposure and HLA in healthy donors. In the PCR, 60 Vbeta and 13 Jbeta primers were used. The data were produced by immunoSEQ multiplex PCR, yet TCRdb's version contains in-frame clones alone and is incomplete. Among approximately 140,000 clones listed, about 74% were seen once. V lost 2 bases and J lost 7, with 15 bases in between. Germline lookup yields CDR1 SGDLS and CDR2 YYNGEE. The CDR3 contains 15 residues. Material: PBMCs. The chain uses TRBV9 and TRBJ1-4, with D possibly TRBD1 on 5 matching bases. This TCR was recovered from a man aged 40-50 years in good health and CMV-seropositive. CDR3 amino acids: CASSVSGTGGEKLFF. CDR3 in DNA: TGTGCCAGCAGCGTTTCCGGGACGGGGGGTGAAAAACTGTTTTTT.